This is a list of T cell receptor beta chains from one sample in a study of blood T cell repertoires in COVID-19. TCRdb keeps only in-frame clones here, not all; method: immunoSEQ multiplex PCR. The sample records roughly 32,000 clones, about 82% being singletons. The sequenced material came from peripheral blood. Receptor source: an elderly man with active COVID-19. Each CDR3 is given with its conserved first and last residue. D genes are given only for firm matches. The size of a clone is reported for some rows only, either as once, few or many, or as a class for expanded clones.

CASSQEERYEQYF | TGCGCCAGCAGCCAAGAAGAGCGCTACGAGCAGTACTTC | TRBJ2-7 | - | TRBV4-1 | -
CASSYVRVSNQPQHF | TGTGCCAGCAGTTACGTCAGGGTCAGCAATCAGCCCCAGCATTTT | TRBJ1-5 | - | TRBV6-6 | -
CASSWTGTSGDRQYF | TGCGCCAGCAGCTGGACCGGGACTAGCGGGGACCGGCAGTACTTC | TRBJ2-7 | TRBD2 | TRBV5-1 | -
CASSRGTGTNEKLFF | TGTGCCAGCAGCAGAGGGACAGGCACTAATGAAAAACTGTTTTTT | TRBJ1-4 | TRBD1 | TRBV5-4 | -
CASSPLVWGLDSAGELFF | TGTGCCAGCAGCCCTCTCGTGTGGGGACTAGATTCGGCCGGGGAGCTGTTTTTT | TRBJ2-2 | TRBD2 | TRBV14 | -
CAISKGAVEQYF | TGTGCCATCAGCAAGGGGGCAGTCGAGCAGTACTTC | TRBJ2-7 | TRBD1 | TRBV10-3 | -
CASSQESGGTEAFF | TGTGCCAGCAGCCAAGAGTCAGGGGGCACTGAAGCTTTCTTT | TRBJ1-1 | TRBD1 | TRBV4-2 | -
CASSFSYRQGGYTF | TGTGCCAGCAGTTTCTCCTACCGCCAGGGAGGCTACACCTTC | TRBJ1-2 | - | TRBV6-5 | -
CASSFGAYGYTF | TGTGCCAGCAGTTTTGGGGCCTATGGCTACACCTTC | TRBJ1-2 | - | TRBV12-3/TRBV12-4 | -
CASSEGGWEKLFF | TGTGCCAGCAGCGAAGGGGGCTGGGAAAAACTGTTTTTT | TRBJ1-4 | TRBD1 | TRBV9 | -
CASSPPSYEQYF | TGCGCCAGCAGCCCCCCATCCTACGAGCAGTACTTC | TRBJ2-7 | - | TRBV5-1 | -
CASSPAGGEQYF | TGTGCCAGCAGCCCCGCGGGGGGAGAGCAGTACTTC | TRBJ2-7 | TRBD2 | TRBV7-3 | -
CATQGGDTEAFF | TGTGCCACCCAAGGGGGGGACACTGAAGCTTTCTTT | TRBJ1-1 | - | TRBV2 | -
CASTRGEGYGYTF | TGTGCCAGCACCAGGGGTGAAGGGTATGGCTACACCTTC | TRBJ1-2 | - | TRBV6-5 | -
CASSDSWTGTYEGYTF | TGTGCCAGCAGTGACTCGTGGACAGGGACGTACGAGGGCTACACCTTC | TRBJ1-2 | TRBD1 | TRBV6-4 | -
CASSPGRDRGYEQYF | TGTGCCAGCTCACCGGGCCGGGACAGGGGCTACGAGCAGTACTTC | TRBJ2-7 | TRBD1 | TRBV18 | -
CASSREQLMNTEAFF | TGTGCCAGCAGCCGAGAACAGCTAATGAACACTGAAGCTTTCTTT | TRBJ1-1 | - | TRBV11-2 | -
CASSFRGLQLKKLFF | TGTGCCAGCAGCTTCAGGGGCCTGCAATTGAAAAAACTGTTTTTT | TRBJ1-4 | - | TRBV6-2/TRBV6-3 | -
CAISGGDLLYGYTF | TGTGCCATCAGTGGGGGGGATCTTCTTTATGGCTACACCTTC | TRBJ1-2 | - | TRBV10-3 | -
CAISDERGGTTQYF | TGTGCCATCAGTGATGAACGGGGGGGCACAACGCAGTATTTT | TRBJ2-3 | TRBD2 | TRBV10-3 | -
CASSTGGFLYTF | TGTGCCAGCAGTACGGGGGGATTTCTCTACACCTTC | TRBJ1-2 | - | TRBV28 | -
CASSRLAGQETQYF | TGTGCCAGCAGCCGACTAGCGGGGCAAGAGACCCAGTACTTC | TRBJ2-5 | TRBD2 | TRBV9 | once
CASSLDQYGYTF | TGTGCCAGCAGCCTAGATCAGTATGGCTACACCTTC | TRBJ1-2 | - | TRBV3-1/TRBV3-2 | -
CASRRGGYTEAFF | TGTGCCAGCAGAAGGGGGGGGTACACTGAAGCTTTCTTT | TRBJ1-1 | - | TRBV6-5 | -
CASSRGPGQTEKLFF | TGTGCCAGCTCCCGAGGACCGGGACAAACTGAAAAACTGTTTTTT | TRBJ1-4 | - | TRBV18 | -
CASSYTTGDTEAFF | TGTGCCAGCAGCTATACGACAGGGGACACTGAAGCTTTCTTT | TRBJ1-1 | TRBD1 | TRBV5-4 | -
CASSQDVAGTQYF | TGTGCCAGCAGCCAAGATGTGGCGGGCACGCAGTATTTT | TRBJ2-3 | - | TRBV3-1/TRBV3-2 | -
CASSRTMNTEAFF | TGTGCCAGCAGTCGGACAATGAACACTGAAGCTTTCTTT | TRBJ1-1 | - | TRBV2 | -
CASSPGGPTDTQYF | TGTGCCAGCAGCCCGGGGGGGCCCACAGATACGCAGTATTTT | TRBJ2-3 | TRBD2 | TRBV7-3 | -